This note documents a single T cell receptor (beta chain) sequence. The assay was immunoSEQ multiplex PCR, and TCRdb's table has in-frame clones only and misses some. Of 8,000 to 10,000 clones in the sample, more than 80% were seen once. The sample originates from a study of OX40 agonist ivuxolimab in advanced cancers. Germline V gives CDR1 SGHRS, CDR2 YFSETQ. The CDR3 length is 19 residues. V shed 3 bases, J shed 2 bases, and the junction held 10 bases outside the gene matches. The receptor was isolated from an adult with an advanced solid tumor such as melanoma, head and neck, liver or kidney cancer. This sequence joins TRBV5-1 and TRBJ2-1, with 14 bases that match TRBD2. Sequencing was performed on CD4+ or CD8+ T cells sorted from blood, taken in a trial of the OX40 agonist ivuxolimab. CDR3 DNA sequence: TGCGCCAGCAGCTCCCGAGGGACTAGCGGGAGTACGACCTACAATGAGCAGTTCTTC. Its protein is CASSSRGTSGSTTYNEQFF.